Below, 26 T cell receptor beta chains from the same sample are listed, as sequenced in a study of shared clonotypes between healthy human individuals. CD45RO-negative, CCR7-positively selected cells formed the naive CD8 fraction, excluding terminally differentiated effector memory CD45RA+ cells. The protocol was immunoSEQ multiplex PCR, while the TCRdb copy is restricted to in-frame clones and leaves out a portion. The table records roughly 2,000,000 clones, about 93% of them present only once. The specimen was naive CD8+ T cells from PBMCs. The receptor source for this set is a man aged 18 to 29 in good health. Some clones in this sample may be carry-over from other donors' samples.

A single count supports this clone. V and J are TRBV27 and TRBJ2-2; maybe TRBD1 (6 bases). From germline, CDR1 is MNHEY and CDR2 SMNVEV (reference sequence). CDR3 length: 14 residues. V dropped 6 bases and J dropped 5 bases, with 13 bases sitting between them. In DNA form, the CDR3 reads TGTGCCAGCAGATATATACAGGGAACCGGGGAGCTGTTTTTT. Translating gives CASRYIQGTGELFF.

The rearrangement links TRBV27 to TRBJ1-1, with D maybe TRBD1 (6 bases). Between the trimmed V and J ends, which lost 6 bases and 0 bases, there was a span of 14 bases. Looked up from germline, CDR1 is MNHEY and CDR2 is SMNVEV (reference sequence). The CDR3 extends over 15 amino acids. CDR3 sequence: CASRRSSGVNTEAFF. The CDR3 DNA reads TGTGCCAGCAGGAGATCATCAGGGGTGAACACTGAAGCTTTCTTT.

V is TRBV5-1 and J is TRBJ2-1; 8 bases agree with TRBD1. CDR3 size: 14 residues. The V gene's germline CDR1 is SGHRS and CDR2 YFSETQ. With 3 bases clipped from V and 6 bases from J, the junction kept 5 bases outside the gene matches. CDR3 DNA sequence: TGCGCCAGCAGCTCCGGGACAGGTGTCAATGAGCAGTTCTTC. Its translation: CASSSGTGVNEQFF.

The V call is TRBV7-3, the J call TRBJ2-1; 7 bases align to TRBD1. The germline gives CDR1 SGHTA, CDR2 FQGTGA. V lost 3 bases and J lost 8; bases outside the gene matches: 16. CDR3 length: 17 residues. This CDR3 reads CASSFGRGQLEDHEQFF. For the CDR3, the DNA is TGTGCCAGCAGCTTCGGTCGGGGACAGTTAGAGGATCATGAGCAGTTCTTC.

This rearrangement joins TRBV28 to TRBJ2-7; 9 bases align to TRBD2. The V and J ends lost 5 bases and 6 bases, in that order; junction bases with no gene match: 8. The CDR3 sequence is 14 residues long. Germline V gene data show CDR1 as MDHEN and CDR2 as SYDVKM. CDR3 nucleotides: TGTGCCAGCAGTACTAGAGCGGGAGGAATCGAGCAGTACTTC. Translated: CASSTRAGGIEQYF.

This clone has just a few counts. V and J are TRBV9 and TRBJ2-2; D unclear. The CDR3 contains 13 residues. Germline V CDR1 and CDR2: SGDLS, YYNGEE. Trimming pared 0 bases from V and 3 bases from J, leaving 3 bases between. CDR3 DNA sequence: TGTGCCAGCAGCGTAGAGGACACCGGGGAGCTGTTTTTT. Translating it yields CASSVEDTGELFF.

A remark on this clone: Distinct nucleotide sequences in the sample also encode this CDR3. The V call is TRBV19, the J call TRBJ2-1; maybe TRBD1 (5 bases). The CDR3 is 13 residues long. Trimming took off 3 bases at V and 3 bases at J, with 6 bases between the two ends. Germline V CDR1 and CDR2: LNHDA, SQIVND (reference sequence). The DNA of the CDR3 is TGTGCCAGTAGTATCACAGGCTACAATGAGCAGTTCTTC. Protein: CASSITGYNEQFF.

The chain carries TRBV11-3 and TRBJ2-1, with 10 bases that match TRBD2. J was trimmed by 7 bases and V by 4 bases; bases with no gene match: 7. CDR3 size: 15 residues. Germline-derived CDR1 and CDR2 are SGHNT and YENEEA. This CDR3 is CASSSAGGLRNEQFF. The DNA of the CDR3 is TGTGCCAGCAGCTCAGCGGGAGGGCTGCGGAATGAGCAGTTCTTC.

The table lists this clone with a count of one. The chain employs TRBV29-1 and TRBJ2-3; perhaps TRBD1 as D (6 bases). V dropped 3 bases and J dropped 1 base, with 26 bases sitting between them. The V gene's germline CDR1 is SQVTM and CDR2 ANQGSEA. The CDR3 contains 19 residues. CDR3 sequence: CSVEGARVGAIGGTDTQYF. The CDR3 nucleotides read TGCAGCGTTGAGGGGGCGCGGGTGGGAGCGATCGGTGGCACAGATACGCAGTATTTT.

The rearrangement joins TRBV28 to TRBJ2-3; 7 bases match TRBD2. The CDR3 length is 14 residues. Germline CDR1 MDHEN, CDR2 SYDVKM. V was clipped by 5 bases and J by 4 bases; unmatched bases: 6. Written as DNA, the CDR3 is TGTGCCAGCAGTCCGCGGGCGGGAGCAGATACGCAGTATTTT. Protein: CASSPRAGADTQYF.

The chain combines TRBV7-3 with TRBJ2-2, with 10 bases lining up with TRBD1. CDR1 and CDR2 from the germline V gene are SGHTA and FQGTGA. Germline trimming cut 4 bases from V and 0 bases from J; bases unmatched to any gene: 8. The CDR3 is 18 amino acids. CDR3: CASSSTRDRGSNTGELFF. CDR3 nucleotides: TGTGCCAGCAGCTCCACCCGGGACAGGGGATCGAACACCGGGGAGCTGTTTTTT.

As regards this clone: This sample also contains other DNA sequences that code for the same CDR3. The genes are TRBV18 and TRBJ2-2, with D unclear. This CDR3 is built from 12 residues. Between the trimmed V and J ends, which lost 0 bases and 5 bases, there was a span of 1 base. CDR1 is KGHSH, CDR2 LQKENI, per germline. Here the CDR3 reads CASSPPTGELFF. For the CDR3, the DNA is TGTGCCAGCTCACCACCGACCGGGGAGCTGTTTTTT.

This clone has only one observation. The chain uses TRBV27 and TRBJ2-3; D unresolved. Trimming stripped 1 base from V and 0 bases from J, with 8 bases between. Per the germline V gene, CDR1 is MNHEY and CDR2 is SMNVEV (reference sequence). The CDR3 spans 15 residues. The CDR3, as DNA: TGTGCCAGCAGTTTATATTCTATTAGCACAGATACGCAGTATTTT. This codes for CASSLYSISTDTQYF.

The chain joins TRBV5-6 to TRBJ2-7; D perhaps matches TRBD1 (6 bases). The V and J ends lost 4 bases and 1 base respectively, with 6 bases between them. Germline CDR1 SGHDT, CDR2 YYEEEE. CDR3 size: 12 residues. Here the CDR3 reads CASSGQSYEQYF. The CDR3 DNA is TGTGCCAGCAGCGGACAGTCCTACGAGCAGTACTTC.

The DNA of the CDR3 is TGTGCCAGCAGCCCGGGGGGAGAGGGGCGGCCGGGCGAGCAGTACTTC. The encoded protein is CASSPGGEGRPGEQYF. The chain recombines TRBV7-9 with TRBJ2-7; 7 bases are a match to TRBD2. The CDR3 is 16 amino acids. Per germline, CDR1 SEHNR and CDR2 FQNEAQ (reference sequence). Trimming took 5 bases from V and 6 from J; bases not matched to a gene: 16.

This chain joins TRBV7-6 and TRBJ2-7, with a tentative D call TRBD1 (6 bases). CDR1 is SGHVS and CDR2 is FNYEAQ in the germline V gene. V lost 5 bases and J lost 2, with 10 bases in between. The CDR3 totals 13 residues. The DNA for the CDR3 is TGTGCCAGCAGCCTGGGGACAACCTACGAGCAGTACTTC. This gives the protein CASSLGTTYEQYF.

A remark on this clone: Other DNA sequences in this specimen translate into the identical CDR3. The CDR3 DNA reads as TGTGCCAGCAGCGTAGAGGGACAGGGAGACTACGAGCAGTACTTC. Translation gives CASSVEGQGDYEQYF. V usage is TRBV9 and J usage is TRBJ2-7; 9 nucleotides agree with TRBD1. CDR1 is SGDLS and CDR2 is YYNGEE in the germline V gene. This CDR3 region has 15 residues. The V segment lost 0 bases and the J segment 3 bases; nucleotides outside the gene matches: 4.

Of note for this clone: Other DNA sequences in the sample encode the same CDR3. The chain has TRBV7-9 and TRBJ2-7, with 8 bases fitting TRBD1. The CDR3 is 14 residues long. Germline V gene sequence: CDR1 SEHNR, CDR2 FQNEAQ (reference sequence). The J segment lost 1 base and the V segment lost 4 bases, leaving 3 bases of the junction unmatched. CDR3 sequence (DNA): TGTGCCAGCAGCTCAAGACAGGGGTCCTACGAGCAGTACTTC. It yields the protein CASSSRQGSYEQYF. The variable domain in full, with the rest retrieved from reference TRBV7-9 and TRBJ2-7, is DTGVSQNPRHKITKRGQNVTFRCDPISEHNRLYWYRQTLGQGPEFLTYFQNEAQLEKSRLLSDRFSAERPKGSFSTLEIQRTEQGDSAMYLCASSSRQGSYEQYFGPGTRLTVT.

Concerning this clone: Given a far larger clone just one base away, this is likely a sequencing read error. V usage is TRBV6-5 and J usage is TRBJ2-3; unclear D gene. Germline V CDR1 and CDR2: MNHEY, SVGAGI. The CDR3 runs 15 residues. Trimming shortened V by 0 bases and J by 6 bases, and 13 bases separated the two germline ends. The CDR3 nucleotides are TGTGCCAGCAGTTACTCGAGGTCAGACGCCGATACGCAGTATTTT. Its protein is CASSYSRSDADTQYF.

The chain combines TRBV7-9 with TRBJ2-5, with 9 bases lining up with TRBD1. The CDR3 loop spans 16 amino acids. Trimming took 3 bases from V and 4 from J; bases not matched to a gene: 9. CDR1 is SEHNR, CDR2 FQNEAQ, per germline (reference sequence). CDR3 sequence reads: CASSFRDRERAETQYF. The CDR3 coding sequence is TGTGCCAGCAGCTTCCGGGACAGGGAACGGGCAGAGACCCAGTACTTC.

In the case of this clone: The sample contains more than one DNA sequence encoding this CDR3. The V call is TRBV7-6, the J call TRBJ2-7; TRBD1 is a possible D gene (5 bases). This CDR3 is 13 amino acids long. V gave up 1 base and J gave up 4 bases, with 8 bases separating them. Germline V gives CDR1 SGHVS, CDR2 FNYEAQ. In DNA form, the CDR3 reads TGTGCCAGCAGCTTAGGACAGCTGTACGAGCAGTACTTC. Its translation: CASSLGQLYEQYF.

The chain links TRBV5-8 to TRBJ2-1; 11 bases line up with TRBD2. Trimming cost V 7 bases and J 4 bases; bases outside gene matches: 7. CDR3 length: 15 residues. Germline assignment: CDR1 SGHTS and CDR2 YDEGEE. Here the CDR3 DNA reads TGTGCCAGCGATACCGGGACTAGCGGTTACAATGAGCAGTTCTTC. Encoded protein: CASDTGTSGYNEQFF.

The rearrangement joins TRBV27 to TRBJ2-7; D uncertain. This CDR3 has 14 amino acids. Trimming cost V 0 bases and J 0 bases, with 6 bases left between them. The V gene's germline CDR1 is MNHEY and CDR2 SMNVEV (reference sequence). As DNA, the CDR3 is TGTGCCAGCAGTTTATCACAGATCTCCTACGAGCAGTACTTC. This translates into CASSLSQISYEQYF.

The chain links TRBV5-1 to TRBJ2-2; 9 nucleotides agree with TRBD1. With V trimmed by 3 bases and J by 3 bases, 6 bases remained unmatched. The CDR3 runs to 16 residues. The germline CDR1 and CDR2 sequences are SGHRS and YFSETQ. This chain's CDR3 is CASSWDRDRDTGELFF. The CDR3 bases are TGCGCCAGCAGCTGGGACCGGGACAGGGACACCGGGGAGCTGTTTTTT.

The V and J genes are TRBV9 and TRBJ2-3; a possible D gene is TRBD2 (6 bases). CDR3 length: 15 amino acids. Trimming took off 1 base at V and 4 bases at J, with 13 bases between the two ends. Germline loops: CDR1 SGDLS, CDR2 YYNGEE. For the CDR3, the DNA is TGTGCCAGCAGCGTAAGTGGCGGGACGGCAGATACGCAGTATTTT. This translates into CASSVSGGTADTQYF. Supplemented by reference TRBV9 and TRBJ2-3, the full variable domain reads DSGVTQTPKHLITATGQRVTLRCSPRSGDLSVYWYQQSLDQGLQFLIQYYNGEERAKGNILERFSAQQFPDLHSELNLSSLELGDSALYFCASSVSGGTADTQYFGPGTRLTVL.

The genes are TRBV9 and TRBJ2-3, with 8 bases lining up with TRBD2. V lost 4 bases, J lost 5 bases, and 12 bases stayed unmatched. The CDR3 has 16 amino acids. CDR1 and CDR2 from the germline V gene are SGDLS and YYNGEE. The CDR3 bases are TGTGCCAGCAGCCACGGAACGGGAGGGCCAGTAGATACGCAGTATTTT. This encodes CASSHGTGGPVDTQYF. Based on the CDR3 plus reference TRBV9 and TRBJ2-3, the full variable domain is DSGVTQTPKHLITATGQRVTLRCSPRSGDLSVYWYQQSLDQGLQFLIQYYNGEERAKGNILERFSAQQFPDLHSELNLSSLELGDSALYFCASSHGTGGPVDTQYFGPGTRLTVL.